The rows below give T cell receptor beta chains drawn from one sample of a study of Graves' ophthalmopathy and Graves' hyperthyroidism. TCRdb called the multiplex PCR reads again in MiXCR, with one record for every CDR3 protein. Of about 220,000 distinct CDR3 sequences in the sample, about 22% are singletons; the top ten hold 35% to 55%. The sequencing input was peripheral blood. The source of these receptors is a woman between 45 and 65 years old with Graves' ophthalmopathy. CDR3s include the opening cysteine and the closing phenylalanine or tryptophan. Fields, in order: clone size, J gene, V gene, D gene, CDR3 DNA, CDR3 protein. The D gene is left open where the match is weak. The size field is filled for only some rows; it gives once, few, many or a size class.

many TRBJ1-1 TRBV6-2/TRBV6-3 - TGTGCCAGCAGACCTCTGACCGGGTACACTGAAGCTTTCTTT CASRPLTGYTEAFF
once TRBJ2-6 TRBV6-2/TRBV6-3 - TGTGCCAGCAGAGGTGGCTTTACAGGACGGGGGATCTCTGGGGCCAACGTCCTGACTTTC CASRGGFTGRGISGANVLTF
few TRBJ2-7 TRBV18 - TGTGCCAGCTCACCAGTTGGCCCTCCCTACGAGCAGTACTTC CASSPVGPPYEQYF
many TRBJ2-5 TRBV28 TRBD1 TGTGCCAGCAGGCGACTCCGGGACAGGGTCGGAGAGACCCAGTACTTC CASRRLRDRVGETQYF
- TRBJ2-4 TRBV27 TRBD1 TGTGCCAGCAGCCGGGGACAGGGGACCTACATTCAGTACTTC CASSRGQGTYIQYF
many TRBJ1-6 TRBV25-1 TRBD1 TGTGCCAGCAGTGATCCGAGGGGGCCGGGGAATTCACCCCTCCACTTT CASSDPRGPGNSPLHF
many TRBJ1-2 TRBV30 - TGTGCCTGGAGTGTAGGCTATGGCTACACCTTC CAWSVGYGYTF
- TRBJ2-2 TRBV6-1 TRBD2 TGTGCCAGCAGCCCCCTGACTAGCGGGAACACCGGGGAGCTGTTTTTT CASSPLTSGNTGELFF
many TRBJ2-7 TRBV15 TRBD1 TGTGCCACCAGCAGACTTCCGGGACAGGGTACCGAGCAGTACTTC CATSRLPGQGTEQYF
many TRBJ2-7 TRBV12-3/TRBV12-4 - TGTGCCAGCAGATCAGGGAGTCCGTACTACGAGCAGTACTTC CASRSGSPYYEQYF
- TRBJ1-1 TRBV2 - TGTGCCAGCAGTGATCAGGGCATGAACACTGAAGCTTTCTTT CASSDQGMNTEAFF
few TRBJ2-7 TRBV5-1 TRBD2 TGCGCCAGCAGCTTCGCCAGGGAGGGTGAGCAGTACTTC CASSFAREGEQYF
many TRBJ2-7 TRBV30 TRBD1 TGTGCCTGGGAGACAGGGGACTCCTACGAGCAGTACTTC CAWETGDSYEQYF
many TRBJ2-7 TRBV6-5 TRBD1 TGTGCCAGTGGGGGACAGGGGGCGCGCGAGCAGTACTTC CASGGQGAREQYF
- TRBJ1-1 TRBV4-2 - TGTGCCAGCAGCCAAGACGTCGCAGGGTGGGACACTGAAGCTTTCTTT CASSQDVAGWDTEAFF
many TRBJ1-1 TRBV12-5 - TGTGCTAGTGGTTTGGTACTTGGGTTTACGGACACGAACACTGAAGCTTTCTTT CASGLVLGFTDTNTEAFF
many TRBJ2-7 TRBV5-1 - TGCGCCAGCAGCTTGATACCGAGCTCCTACGAGCAGTACTTC CASSLIPSSYEQYF
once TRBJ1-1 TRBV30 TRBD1 TGTGCCTGGAGTGTTACAGGGGGAACTGAAGCTTTCTTT CAWSVTGGTEAFF
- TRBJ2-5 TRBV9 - TGTGCCAGCAGCGGGGGGATGACCCGGGAGACCCAGTACTTC CASSGGMTRETQYF
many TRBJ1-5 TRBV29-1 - TGCAGCGTTGGAGTCTCAGGGGACAGCAATCAGCCCCAGCATTTT CSVGVSGDSNQPQHF
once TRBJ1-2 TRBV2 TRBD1 TGTGCCAGCAGTTCAAGCACGGGACAGCTTAACTATGGCTACACCTTC CASSSSTGQLNYGYTF
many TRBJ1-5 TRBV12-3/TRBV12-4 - TGTGCCAGCAGTTTACGGGGTGATCAGCCCCAGCATTTT CASSLRGDQPQHF
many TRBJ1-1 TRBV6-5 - TGTGCCAGCAGTTACGGGGTGGGGGGCACTGAAGCTTTCTTT CASSYGVGGTEAFF
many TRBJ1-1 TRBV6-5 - TGTGCCAGCGCCACCACGCGGGGGGGAGCTTTCTTT CASATTRGGAFF
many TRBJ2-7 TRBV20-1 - TGCAGTGCTAGAGATCTAACGGGACTCGGCGAGCAGTACTTC CSARDLTGLGEQYF
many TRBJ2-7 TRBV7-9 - TGTGCCAGCAGCCCGGACAATTACGAGCAGTACTTC CASSPDNYEQYF
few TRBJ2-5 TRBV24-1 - TGTGCCACCAGTGATTTCAAATTCCAAGAGACCCAGTACTTC CATSDFKFQETQYF
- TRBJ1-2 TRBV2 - TGTGCCAGCCAAGAGGACATACTCTATGGCTACACCTTC CASQEDILYGYTF
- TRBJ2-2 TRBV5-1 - TGCGCCAGCAGCTTAAGGGGCACAGGCGGGGAGCTGTTTTTT CASSLRGTGGELFF
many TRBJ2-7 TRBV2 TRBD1 TGTGCCAGCAACACGGACAGGGCGCACGAGCAGTACTTC CASNTDRAHEQYF
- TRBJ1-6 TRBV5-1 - TGCGCCAGCAGCTTGGATGGGTACCCTTTTAATTCACCCCTCCACTTT CASSLDGYPFNSPLHF
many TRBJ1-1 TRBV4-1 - TGCGCCAGCAGCCAAATTGACAGAACGAACACTGAAGCTTTCTTT CASSQIDRTNTEAFF
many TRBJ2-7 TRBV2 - TGTGCCAGCAGTGAAGCGCGTGGGGTCTTCTACGAGCAGTACTTC CASSEARGVFYEQYF
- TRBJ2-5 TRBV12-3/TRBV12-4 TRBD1 TGTGCCAGCAGTGCCCCCACAGGGGGCAGAGAGACCCAGTACTTC CASSAPTGGRETQYF
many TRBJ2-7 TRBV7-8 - TGTGCCAGCAGCCGAACTACTCGCGAGCAGTACTTC CASSRTTREQYF
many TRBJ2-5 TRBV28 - TGTGCCAGCAGCTTGCTCGGCGAACAAGAGACCCAGTACTTC CASSLLGEQETQYF
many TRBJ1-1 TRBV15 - TGTGCCACCAGCAGAGTGGGAGGGGAGTACACTGAAGCTTCCTTT CATSRVGGEYTEASF
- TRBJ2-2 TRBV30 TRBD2 TGTGCCTGGAGACTTACTAATCTGTGGACTAGCGAGAACACCGGGGAGCTGTTTTTT CAWRLTNLWTSENTGELFF
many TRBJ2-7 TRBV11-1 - TGTGCCAGCAGCGTTGGCGGCGGGCCTACCCTTCTCGAGCAGTACTTC CASSVGGGPTLLEQYF
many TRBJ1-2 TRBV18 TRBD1 TGTGCCAGCTCACCATTGAGGACAGGGGGCGATGGCTACACCTTC CASSPLRTGGDGYTF
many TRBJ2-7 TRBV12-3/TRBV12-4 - TGTGCCAGCAGTTCTCGCGGGGGCACCTACGAGCAGTACTTC CASSSRGGTYEQYF
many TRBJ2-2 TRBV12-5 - TGTGCTAGTGGCGAGGGGTTCAGGGAGCTGTTTTTT CASGEGFRELFF
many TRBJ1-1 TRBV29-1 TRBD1 TGCAGCGTCCGGCAGGGGGTATGGACTGAAGCTTTCTTT CSVRQGVWTEAFF
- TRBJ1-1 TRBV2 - TGTGCCAGCAGTGAAGCGCTTCTAGGGGTGAACACTGAAGCTTTCTTT CASSEALLGVNTEAFF
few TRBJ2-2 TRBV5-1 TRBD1 TGCGCCAGCAGTCGACGGACAGGGGACGCCGGGGAGCTGTTTTTT CASSRRTGDAGELFF
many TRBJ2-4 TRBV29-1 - TGCAGCGTTGCTACAGCCAAAAACATTCAGTACTTC CSVATAKNIQYF
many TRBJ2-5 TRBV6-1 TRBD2 TGTGCCAGCAGCCACCCCCCCCGGACTAGCCGGTACCAAGAGACCCAGTACTTC CASSHPPRTSRYQETQYF
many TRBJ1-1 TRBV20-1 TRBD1 TGCAGGGGACCCGACAGGGGAGAAACTGAAGCTTTCTTT CRGPDRGETEAFF
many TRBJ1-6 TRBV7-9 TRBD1 TGTGCCAGCAGCTTACCAAGACAGGGCCTGGGTTCACCCCTCCACTTT CASSLPRQGLGSPLHF
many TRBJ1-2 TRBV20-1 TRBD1 TGCAGTGCTCCCCGCCTGGACAGGGGGGCTTCTAACTATGGCTACACCTTC CSAPRLDRGASNYGYTF
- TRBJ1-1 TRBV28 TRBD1 TGTGCCAGCAGTCGGGACAGGCGCACTGAAGCTTTCTTT CASSRDRRTEAFF
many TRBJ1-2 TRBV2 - TGTGCCAGCAGTGAAATAGGCCCTACAGGCTTCGGTGGCTACACCTTC CASSEIGPTGFGGYTF
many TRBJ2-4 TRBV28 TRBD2 TGTGCCAGCAGTTCCTTAGGGGCTAGCGGGAATAAAAACATTCAGTACTTC CASSSLGASGNKNIQYF